This T cell receptor (beta chain) was identified in a study of breast tumors, draining lymph nodes, adjacent tissues. Samples came from axillary lymph nodes draining the breast cancer. TCRdb re-called the multiplex PCR reads through MiXCR, storing one row per CDR3 protein. The profile covers about 150,000 distinct CDR3 sequences, with 20% to 25% appearing a single time and around 2.7% taken by the ten largest. Ten or more counts support this clonotype. CDR1 and CDR2 from the germline V gene are SGDLS and YYNGEE. V was clipped by 0 bases and J by 2 bases; unmatched bases: 3. The CDR3 runs to 15 residues.

The specimen sequenced was axillary lymph node tissue. This sequence was found in a female donor with breast cancer. Some clones in this sample may be carry-over from other donors' samples. The chain combines TRBV9 with TRBJ2-3; the match to TRBD1 covers 7 bases. The CDR3: CASSVGGQYTDTQYF. The CDR3 bases are TGTGCCAGCAGCGTAGGGGGACAGTACACAGATACGCAGTATTTT.